The 31 T cell receptor beta chains below come from one sample, sequenced in a study of blood T cells in healthy people across ages. A second PCR, run for about 7 to 11 cycles, used a sample-barcoded 5' primer plus a J-beta primer mix. One entry per CDR3 protein results from TCRdb running MiXCR on the 5' RACE reads. There are approximately 490,000 distinct CDR3 sequences in the sample; more than 20% occur only once, and roughly 9% lies in the top ten. This same sample was also taken into another study, of T cells of mothers and their children.

The sequenced material came from blood. Receptor source: a boy between 10 and 17 years old in good health.

The rearrangement links TRBV12-3 or TRBV12-4 to TRBJ1-1; no reliable D call. The V end was cut by 7 bases, the J end by 5 bases, with 11 bases between. CDR3 size: 12 residues. The CDR3 region has the DNA TGTGCCAGCACCAACCCTGGGACTGAAGCTTTCTTT. It specifies CASTNPGTEAFF.

This clonotype was detected a few times. The V and J genes are TRBV5-1 and TRBJ2-5, with D uncertain. Germline V gives CDR1 SGHRS, CDR2 YFSETQ. This CDR3 spans 13 amino acids. V lost 3 bases to trimming and J lost 5 bases, with 11 bases between them. DNA of the CDR3: TGCGCCAGCAGCTCTGGGTCCCGCGAGACCCAGTACTTC. Translating gives CASSSGSRETQYF.

The chain joins TRBV7-2 to TRBJ2-1; 13 bases are a match to TRBD2. Trimming cost V 1 base and J 7 bases; bases outside gene matches: 4. This CDR3 region has 16 residues. CDR1 is SGHTA and CDR2 is FQGNSA in the germline V gene. The CDR3 nucleotides are TGTGCCAGCAGCTTAGGGGGGACTAGCGGGGTGAATGAGCAGTTCTTC. It yields the protein CASSLGGTSGVNEQFF.

The DNA for the CDR3 is TGTGCCAGCAGCTTACTACAGAAGTATATGAACACTGAAGCTTTCTTT. As protein: CASSLLQKYMNTEAFF. This rearrangement joins TRBV7-6 to TRBJ1-1; no definite D call. Germline CDR1 reads SGHVS; CDR2 reads FNYEAQ. CDR3 size: 16 residues. The V end lost 2 bases, the J end lost 0 bases, and 13 bases lay between the germline ends.

This clonotype was seen more than once but under ten times. This chain uses TRBV7-9 with TRBJ2-5, with D unresolved. The J call could be wrong; TRBJ2-1 is a better fit for the DNA end. The germline V gene encodes CDR1 SEHNR and CDR2 FQNEAQ (reference sequence). CDR3 length: 14 residues. CDR3 in amino acids: CASSLRVGSNEQFF. CDR3 DNA: TGTGCCAGCAGCTTAAGGGTGGGCTCGAATGAGCAGTTCTTC.

This rearrangement joins TRBV11-3 to TRBJ2-6; no definite D call. Per germline, CDR1 SGHNT and CDR2 YENEEA. Trimming stripped 5 bases from V and 4 bases from J, with 18 bases between. The CDR3 is 17 amino acids. CDR3 protein: CASSPGSSSRGANVLTF. Written as DNA, the CDR3 is TGTGCCAGCAGCCCCGGGTCCTCTTCGAGGGGGGCCAACGTCCTGACTTTC.

The chain joins TRBV4-3 to TRBJ2-1; D might be TRBD1 (5 bases). The CDR3 is 14 residues long. In germline, CDR1 is LGHNA, CDR2 YSLEER. With 0 bases removed from V and 7 bases from J, the gap between germline ends came to 10 bases. CDR3 DNA: TGCGCCAGCAGCCAAGAAGGGCCAGGGAATGAGCAGTTCTTC. Protein product: CASSQEGPGNEQFF.

The rearrangement uses TRBV7-2 and TRBJ2-7; D gene ambiguous. Trimming left V 4 bases short and J 2 bases short, with 15 bases between. CDR1 is SGHTA, CDR2 FQGNSA, per germline. This CDR3 is 15 amino acids long. CDR3 DNA sequence: TGTGCCAGCAGCTCCCGCAGTTGGCAGACCTACGAGCAGTACTTC. This translates into CASSSRSWQTYEQYF.

This clonotype was counted a few times. The chain employs TRBV7-8 and TRBJ1-1, with 9 bases aligning to TRBD1. The CDR3 loop spans 14 amino acids. The germline V gene has CDR1 SGHVS and CDR2 FQNEAQ. J lost 5 bases, V lost 5 bases, and 6 bases had no gene match. Written as DNA, the CDR3 is TGTGCCAGCAGCACCGACAGGGGGAGGACTGAAGCTTTCTTT. It encodes CASSTDRGRTEAFF.

This clonotype was recorded a few times. The CDR3 protein is CASSVVSGGLAGQETQYF. CDR3 coding DNA: TGTGCCAGCAGCGTAGTATCAGGTGGGCTAGCGGGTCAAGAGACCCAGTACTTC. The chain recombines TRBV9 with TRBJ2-5; 8 bases align to TRBD2. The length of the CDR3 is 18 residues. V shed 0 bases and J 2 bases; nucleotides not matched to a gene: 12. Per germline, CDR1 SGDLS and CDR2 YYNGEE.

The chain has TRBV7-2 and TRBJ2-2; D is unclear. This CDR3 contains 14 residues. Germline lookup yields CDR1 SGHTA and CDR2 FQGNSA. The V end was cut by 3 bases, the J end by 4 bases, with 9 bases between. CDR3 DNA: TGTGCCAGCAGCTTCTACGGCAGCACCGGGGAGCTGTTTTTT. It specifies CASSFYGSTGELFF.

J is TRBJ1-1 and V is TRBV5-1, with D perhaps TRBD1 (5 bases). Germline V lookup: CDR1 SGHRS, CDR2 YFSETQ. The V gene lost 4 bases and the J gene lost 0 bases, with 13 bases spanning the gap. The CDR3 length is 15 residues. The CDR3 region has the DNA TGCGCCAGCAGCCCCGGGGAGGGACTGAACACTGAAGCTTTCTTT. Protein product: CASSPGEGLNTEAFF.

A few counts support this clonotype. In nucleotides, the CDR3 is TGTGCCATCAGCGAGGGGGGCGGCGGGGGGACCGCCGTTTTCTACGAGCAGTACTTC. Protein sequence: CAISEGGGGGTAVFYEQYF. The chain joins TRBV10-3 to TRBJ2-7; 8 bases are shared with TRBD2. This CDR3 has 19 amino acids. CDR1 and CDR2 from the germline V gene are ENHRY and SYGVKD. V shed 6 bases and J 3 bases; nucleotides not matched to a gene: 22.

In its sample, this clonotype was seen a few times. CDR3 amino acids: CASGLGRGELFF. The CDR3 DNA sequence: TGTGCTAGTGGTTTGGGCAGGGGGGAGCTGTTTTTT. The chain carries TRBV12-5 and TRBJ2-2; no reliable D call. Germline V lookup: CDR1 LGHNT, CDR2 FRNRAP. CDR3 length equals 12 residues. Trimming shortened V by 1 base and J by 8 bases, and 5 bases separated the two germline ends.

This clonotype was seen only a few times. J is TRBJ2-1 and V is TRBV25-1; D possibly corresponds to TRBD2 (7 bases). Trimming left V 4 bases short and J 5 bases short, with 18 bases between. The CDR3 runs to 16 residues. Germline assignment: CDR1 MGHDK and CDR2 SYGVNS. In DNA, the CDR3 is TGTGCCAGCAGTGGTATTCGAGGGGGGGGCCACAATGAGCAGTTCTTC. Amino acid sequence: CASSGIRGGGHNEQFF.

The chain has TRBV6-1 and TRBJ1-2; the match to TRBD1 covers 8 bases. This CDR3 is 17 amino acids long. The ends lost 7 bases at V and 7 bases at J; junction bases unmatched: 20. CDR1 is MNHNS and CDR2 is SASEGT in the germline V gene. Written as DNA, the CDR3 is TGTGCCAGCACTACAAGTGCCGTGGGCAGGGGGCTCGGTGGCTACACCTTC. It encodes CASTTSAVGRGLGGYTF.

This clonotype was seen more than once but under ten times. The chain combines TRBV6-6 with TRBJ2-5, with 7 positions matching TRBD1. The CDR3 is made up of 14 amino acids. V shed 2 bases, J shed 7 bases, and the junction held 7 bases outside the gene matches. Germline values: CDR1 MNHNY, CDR2 SVGAGI (reference sequence). CDR3 amino acids: CASSYPTGHGTQYF. The CDR3 DNA is TGTGCCAGCAGTTACCCGACAGGGCATGGGACCCAGTACTTC.

The CDR3 reads CASSAGDEQYF. Written as DNA, the CDR3 is TGTGCCAGCAGCGCAGGGGACGAGCAGTACTTC. This chain connects TRBV9 to TRBJ2-7, with D possibly matching TRBD1 (6 bases). Trimming pared 3 bases from V and 5 bases from J, leaving 6 bases between. This CDR3 is built from 11 residues. Germline V lookup: CDR1 SGDLS, CDR2 YYNGEE.

There are many counts of this clonotype. J is TRBJ1-2 and V is TRBV28, with no clear D. The germline gives CDR1 MDHEN, CDR2 SYDVKM. This CDR3 has 12 residues. Trimming took 5 bases from V and 8 from J, leaving 12 bases between them. The CDR3 here is CASSPIGWGYTF. In nucleotides, the CDR3 is TGTGCCAGCAGTCCCATTGGGTGGGGCTACACCTTC.

The V call is TRBV29-1, the J call TRBJ2-7, with 8 bases fitting TRBD2. CDR1 is SQVTM and CDR2 is ANQGSEA in the germline V gene. CDR3 length: 12 residues. With V trimmed by 4 bases and J by 3 bases, 2 bases remained unmatched. CDR3 coding DNA: TGCAGCGTTGTACGGGGGGGCTACGAGCAGTACTTC. Residues: CSVVRGGYEQYF.

This clonotype appeared many times. The genes are TRBV2 and TRBJ2-1; 14 bases fit TRBD2. V was pared by 5 bases and J by 8 bases, with 5 bases of the junction left unmatched. The CDR3 length is 15 residues. Germline CDR1 reads SNHLY; CDR2 reads FYNNEI. The CDR3 DNA follows: TGTGCCAGCAGTCCGGGACTAGCGGGAGACGATGAGCAGTTCTTC. This translates into CASSPGLAGDDEQFF.

The table lists this clonotype with a few counts. This sequence joins TRBV24-1 and TRBJ2-7; D might be TRBD1 (5 bases). The V gene lost 4 bases and the J gene lost 6 bases, with 18 bases spanning the gap. Looked up from germline, CDR1 is KGHDR and CDR2 is SFDVKD. CDR3 length: 15 residues. The CDR3 protein is CATSDPSRGIGEQYF. The DNA of the CDR3 is TGTGCCACCAGTGACCCCTCTAGGGGTATCGGCGAGCAGTACTTC.

This chain links TRBV20-1 with TRBJ2-3; 9 bases are a match to TRBD2. Germline values: CDR1 DFQATT, CDR2 SNEGSKA (reference sequence). This CDR3 spans 14 amino acids. J was trimmed by 0 bases and V by 6 bases; bases with no gene match: 4. This chain's CDR3 is CSAKRGDSTDTQYF. DNA of the CDR3: TGCAGTGCAAAGCGGGGGGACAGCACAGATACGCAGTATTTT.

The genes are TRBV24-1 and TRBJ2-1; 12 nucleotides match TRBD1. V shed 4 bases, J shed 7 bases, and the junction held 7 bases outside the gene matches. CDR3 length: 16 residues. Germline V gives CDR1 KGHDR, CDR2 SFDVKD. The CDR3 coding sequence is TGTGCCACCAGTGACCCTAGGGACAGGGGGCGAAATGAGCAGTTCTTC. This sequence encodes CATSDPRDRGRNEQFF.

The sample holds many counts of this clonotype. The rearrangement uses TRBV5-1 and TRBJ1-1, with D possibly matching TRBD1 (5 bases). Per the germline V gene, CDR1 is SGHRS and CDR2 is YFSETQ. This CDR3 comprises 14 residues. The V gene lost 4 bases and the J gene lost 2 bases, with 12 bases spanning the gap. CDR3 coding DNA: TGCGCCAGCAGCGGGGCAGGAACCAACACTGAAGCTTTCTTT. It specifies CASSGAGTNTEAFF. The entire variable domain, with the rest obtained from reference TRBV5-1 and TRBJ1-1, is as follows: KAGVTQTPRYLIKTRGQQVTLSCSPISGHRSVSWYQQTPGQGLQFLFEYFSETQRNKGNFPGRFSGRQFSNSRSEMNVSTLELGDSALYLCASSGAGTNTEAFFGQGTRLTVV.

V gene TRBV28 combines with J gene TRBJ1-1; possible D gene TRBD1, 6 bases. Germline CDR1 is MDHEN and CDR2 is SYDVKM. V lost 6 bases to trimming and J lost 2 bases, with 19 bases between them. This CDR3 has 16 amino acids. The CDR3 is CASRPPRTGINTEAFF. In DNA form, the CDR3 reads TGTGCCAGCAGGCCCCCCCGCACAGGGATAAACACTGAAGCTTTCTTT. Full variable domain (missing parts from reference TRBV28 and TRBJ1-1): DVKVTQSSRYLVKRTGEKVFLECVQDMDHENMFWYRQDPGLGLRLIYFSYDVKMKEKGDIPEGYSVSREKKERFSLILESASTNQTSMYLCASRPPRTGINTEAFFGQGTRLTVV.

With regard to this clonotype: The CDR3 end shows no conserved phenylalanine or tryptophan, and so a read error is likely. This chain connects TRBV7-9 to TRBJ2-1; TRBD2 aligns across 11 bases. The junction had 5 bases not matched to a gene; V was cut back by 6 bases and J by 1 base. The CDR3 loop spans 16 amino acids. The V gene's germline CDR1 is SEHNR and CDR2 FQNEAQ (reference sequence). CDR3 residues: CASRGTSGRSYNEQFL. The CDR3, as DNA: TGTGCCAGCAGGGGAACTAGCGGGAGATCCTACAATGAGCAGTTCCTC.

The chain carries TRBV27 and TRBJ2-5; D not certain. The closer fit of TRBJ2-7 to the DNA end suggests the J call may be wrong. There are 14 residues in the CDR3. Looked up from germline, CDR1 is MNHEY and CDR2 is SMNVEV (reference sequence). The CDR3: CASSLLGNTYEQYF. The CDR3 coding sequence is TGTGCCAGCAGTTTATTGGGCAACACCTACGAGCAGTACTTC.

V and J are TRBV20-1 and TRBJ2-1, with 11 bases that match TRBD1. CDR1 and CDR2 (germline): DFQATT, SNEGSKA (reference sequence). V was pared by 8 bases and J by 5 bases, with 5 bases of the junction left unmatched. The CDR3 is 13 amino acids. In nucleotides, the CDR3 is TGCAGTCAACCGGGACAGGGGGACAATGAGCAGTTCTTC. Amino acids: CSQPGQGDNEQFF.

This clonotype was observed a few times. The chain recombines TRBV28 with TRBJ2-1; 9 nucleotides match TRBD2. The CDR3 is 16 residues long. Germline loops: CDR1 MDHEN, CDR2 SYDVKM. Losses at the gene ends were 0 bases for V and 3 bases for J; bases not matched to a gene: 3. The CDR3: CASSLWGLALYNEQFF. CDR3 DNA: TGTGCCAGCAGTTTATGGGGACTAGCTCTCTACAATGAGCAGTTCTTC.

This clonotype was recorded a few times. The chain combines TRBV4-3 with TRBJ2-3; 10 positions match TRBD2. Germline V lookup: CDR1 LGHNA, CDR2 YSLEER. V trimming: 0 bases; J trimming: 2 bases; junction bases outside the gene matches: 8. The CDR3 has 18 amino acids. CDR3: CASSQDPTSGLTTDTQYF. The CDR3 DNA follows: TGCGCCAGCAGCCAAGATCCGACTAGCGGGCTTACCACAGATACGCAGTATTTT.